Sequencing of this T cell receptor (beta chain) was carried out in a study of CD8 T cells in Susac syndrome (dated by TCRdb to about 2019). In the study overall: Among the Susac syndrome patients who were sequenced, clinically active disease was present in more than 5 and clinical remission was observed in about eight. Susac syndrome patients were therapy-naive, on corticosteroids (some also receiving IVIg), or on IVIg alone at blood withdrawal. The study used repertoire sequencing to test whether antigen drove CD8+ T cell activation and differentiation in Susac syndrome.

Overall study results and their limits: The number of individuals in the TCR sequencing and HLA analysis was recognized as being relatively small. The CD4+ T cell repertoire of patients with Susac syndrome showed no detectable clonal expansion.

About this clonotype itself: Its antigen is unknown. No base quality information exists; no much larger clone differs at one position.

High-throughput TCR beta sequencing profiled peripheral blood CD8+ and CD4+ T cells from healthy donors, Susac syndrome patients and multiple sclerosis patients. Susac syndrome patients met recently defined diagnostic criteria for definite or probable disease. Bulk CD8+ and CD4+ T cells were purified magnetically by negative isolation, whereas CD8+ TEMRA cells were enriched by FACS. Blood was collected in EDTA tubes and processed within 24 hours, with PBMCs isolated through density gradient centrifugation. PBMCs intended for TCR sequencing were cryopreserved in liquid nitrogen and were subsequently thawed in a 37 degrees C water bath. A purity of at least 90% was achieved for sorted or isolated CD4+, CD8+ and CD8+ TEMRA cells. RNA was extracted with the RNeasy kit and roughly 0.5 to 1 ug was reverse transcribed using random hexamers. The immunoSEQ multiplex PCR assay, which covers 54 Vbeta and 13 Jbeta segments, was used to amplify TCR beta CDR3 regions. PCR amplification bias was corrected by using a synthetic template baseline for primer optimization and computational correction. The study's own analysis went as follows. Only productive sequences were kept, with reads annotated to V, D and J genes according to IMGT and analyzed in immunoSEQ Analyzer. Clonality was calculated as one minus the Shannon entropy normalized by log2 of the number of productive unique sequences. Public and private clones were assessed among the 100 most prevalent clones of each patient and control. Clones were defined as Susac-specific if absent from the healthy and MS cohorts, from roughly 1,100 published viral clones and from other ImmuneACCESS disease sequences. TCRdb handled the public reads itself, with Q25 trimming in fastp and clone calling in MiXCR, and kept productive beta chains. CDR3 protein duplicates are merged, each entry listing the most common genes and DNA. The V and J calls and clone size come from TCRdb's table, not from the authors' own analysis. For this sample there are a few hundred thousand distinct CDR3 sequences; approximately 94% appear just once. The top ten clonotypes cover 0.15% to 0.2% of the sample.

The germline V gene yields SGDLS for CDR1 and YYNGEE for CDR2. The CDR3 runs 24 amino acids, cysteine and phenylalanine included. Just CDR3 DNA is preserved here, 72 bases in frame from base 1. V is cut by 3 bases and J by 2 bases, and the space between the germline ends is 39 bases. The sequence joins TRBV9 to TRBJ1-5; TRBD1 might be the D gene, on 6 matching bases. Sequencing used CD4+ T cells from PBMCs. The sequence derives from a human donor with Susac syndrome. This receptor has the CDR3 CASSGPWGGKGPREAIRRNQPQHF. Read as DNA, the sequence is TGTGCCAGCAGCGGTCCTTGGGGGGGCAAGGGACCTAGAGAGGCGATAAGGCGCAATCAGCCCCAGCATTTT.